The clone carrying this TCR beta chain was observed a single time. The data were taken from a study of blood T cell repertoires in COVID-19. Study-level background: Acute-phase and convalescent COVID-19 samples originated in the United States, Italy and Spain. The cDNA or gDNA used as material had been derived from T cells, B-cell-depleted T cells, or PBMCs.

How the authors handled the data: For nucleated cells, counts were estimated from reference gene primer amplification. Sequencing was performed with immunoSEQ multiplex PCR; in TCRdb, only in-frame clones are kept and a portion is missing. V, J and clone size derive from that table, while D and trimming were established from the DNA sequence. The sample lists approximately 200,000 clones; 88% were seen once. The ends lost 6 bases at V and 4 bases at J; junction bases unmatched: 6. CDR3 length: 14 residues. Germline loops: CDR1 KGHSY, CDR2 FQNENV. The chain is built from TRBV16 and TRBJ2-3, with 8 bases lining up with TRBD2. The TCR comes from a woman in her 30s with acute or convalescent COVID-19. The sample comprised peripheral blood. CDR3 DNA: TGTGCCAGCAGTCAAGCGGGAGTCGCAGATACGCAGTATTTT. Its protein product is CASSQAGVADTQYF. The whole variable domain, remainder taken from reference TRBV16 and TRBJ2-3, is GEEVAQTPKHLVRGEGQKAKLYCAPIKGHSYVFWYQQVLKNEFKFLISFQNENVFDETGMPKERFSAKCLPNSPCSLEIQATKLEDSAVYFCASSQAGVADTQYFGPGTRLTVL.